This T cell receptor (beta chain) was profiled in a study of human T cells and chemical hapten exposure. This clonotype was observed a single time. Regarding time point: pre-sensitization, week 0. The sample's treatment: therapeutic diphenylcyclopropenone sensitization with weekly scalp DPC. Individual cDNA molecules each carried unique molecular identifiers attached by the library. Original analysis: TCRs per sample had a median of approximately 100,000 and ranged from about 23,224 to 750,000. Via MiXCR, TCRdb re-called the RACE reads, giving one row per CDR3 protein. The authors' filters were not applied to this entry. The data show 120,000 or so distinct CDR3 sequences, 13% seen once. The CDR3 length is 15 residues. The V gene end was trimmed by 5 bases and the J gene end by 2 bases; junction bases not matched to a gene: 6. Germline V gives CDR1 SGHAT, CDR2 FQNNGV.

This material consisted of whole blood, taken in connection with sensitization to the hapten diphenylcyclopropenone (DPC). This receptor was identified in a woman aged 18 to 35 with alopecia areata. Some clones in this sample may be carry-over from other donors' samples. The chain is built from TRBV11-2 and TRBJ2-7; the match to TRBD2 covers 10 bases. In DNA form, the CDR3 reads TGTGCCAGCAGCGTCGGGACTAGCGAGACCTACGAGCAGTACTTC. The encoded protein is CASSVGTSETYEQYF.